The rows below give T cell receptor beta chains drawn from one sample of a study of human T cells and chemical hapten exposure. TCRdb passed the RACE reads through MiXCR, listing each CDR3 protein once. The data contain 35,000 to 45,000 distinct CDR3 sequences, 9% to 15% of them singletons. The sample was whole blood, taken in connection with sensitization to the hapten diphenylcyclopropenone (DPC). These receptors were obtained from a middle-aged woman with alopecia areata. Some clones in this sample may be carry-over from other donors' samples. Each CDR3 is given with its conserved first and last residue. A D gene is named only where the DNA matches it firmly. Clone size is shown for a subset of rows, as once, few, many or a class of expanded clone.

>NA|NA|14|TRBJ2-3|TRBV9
CASSVEGGTDTQYF
TGTGCCAGCAGCGTAGAAGGGGGCACAGATACGCAGTATTTT
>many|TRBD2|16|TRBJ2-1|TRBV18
CASSQLAGGSYNEQFF
TGTGCCAGCTCACAGTTAGCGGGGGGCTCCTACAATGAGCAGTTCTTC
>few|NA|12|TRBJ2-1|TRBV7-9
CASSQPYNEQFF
TGTGCCAGCAGCCAACCCTACAATGAGCAGTTCTTC
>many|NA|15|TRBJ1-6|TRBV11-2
CASSPVRGNNSPLHF
TGTGCCAGCAGCCCAGTTCGTGGCAATAATTCACCCCTCCACTTT
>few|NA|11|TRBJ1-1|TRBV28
CASTGDTEAFF
TGTGCCAGCACCGGGGACACTGAAGCTTTCTTT
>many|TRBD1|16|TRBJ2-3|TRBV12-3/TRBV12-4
CASIWAGGQVADTQYF
TGTGCCAGCATATGGGCAGGGGGACAGGTGGCAGATACGCAGTATTTT
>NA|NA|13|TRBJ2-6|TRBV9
CASSVVGANVLTF
TGTGCCAGCAGCGTAGTTGGGGCCAACGTCCTGACTTTC
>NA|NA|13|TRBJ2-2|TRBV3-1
CASSPLGDGELFF
TGTGCCAGCAGCCCATTGGGTGACGGGGAGCTGTTTTTT
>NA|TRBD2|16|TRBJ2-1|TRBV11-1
CASSFASGGPWDEQFF
TGTGCCAGCAGCTTCGCCAGCGGGGGACCGTGGGATGAGCAGTTCTTC
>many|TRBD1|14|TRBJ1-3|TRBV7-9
CASSPTGVGNTIYF
TGTGCCAGCAGCCCTACAGGGGTCGGAAACACCATATATTTT
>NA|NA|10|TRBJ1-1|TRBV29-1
CSVLSPEAFF
TGCAGCGTTTTGAGCCCCGAAGCTTTCTTT
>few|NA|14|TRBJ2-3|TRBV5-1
CASSLVGVSDTQYF
TGCGCCAGCAGCTTGGTAGGGGTATCAGATACGCAGTATTTT
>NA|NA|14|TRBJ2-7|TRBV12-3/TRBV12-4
CASSLRRTSYEQYF
TGTGCCAGCAGTTTGCGCAGGACCTCCTACGAGCAGTACTTC
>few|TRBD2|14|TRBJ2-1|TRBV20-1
CSALTSAAYNEQFF
TGCAGTGCTCTCACTAGCGCGGCCTACAATGAGCAGTTCTTC
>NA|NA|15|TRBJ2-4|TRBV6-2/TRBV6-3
CASSYSGLHKNIQYF
TGTGCCAGCAGTTACTCGGGATTACACAAAAACATTCAGTACTTC
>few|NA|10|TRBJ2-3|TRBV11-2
CAGGADTQYF
TGTGCCGGGGGCGCAGATACGCAGTATTTT
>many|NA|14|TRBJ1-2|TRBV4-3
CASSQVRGDYGYTF
TGCGCCAGCAGCCAAGTCAGGGGTGACTATGGCTACACCTTC
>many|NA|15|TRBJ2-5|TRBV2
CASRDYRGPKETQYF
TGTGCCAGCAGGGACTACAGGGGTCCCAAAGAGACCCAGTACTTC
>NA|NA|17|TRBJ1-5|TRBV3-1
CASSQTLGRLGSQPQHF
TGTGCCAGCAGCCAGACCCTCGGGAGATTGGGTAGTCAGCCCCAGCATTTT
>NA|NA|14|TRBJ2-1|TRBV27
CASSIVSGYNEQFF
TGTGCCAGCAGCATAGTGTCGGGCTACAATGAGCAGTTCTTC
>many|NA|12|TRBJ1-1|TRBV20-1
CSAEGEGTEAFF
TGCAGTGCTGAAGGGGAGGGCACTGAAGCTTTCTTT
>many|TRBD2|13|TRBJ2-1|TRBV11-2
CASSLVKRGGIFF
TGTGCCAGCAGCTTAGTTAAGCGGGGGGGCATTTTCTTC
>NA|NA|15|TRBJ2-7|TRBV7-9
CASSLPSSGTYEQYF
TGTGCCAGCAGCCTACCCTCAAGCGGAACCTACGAGCAGTACTTC